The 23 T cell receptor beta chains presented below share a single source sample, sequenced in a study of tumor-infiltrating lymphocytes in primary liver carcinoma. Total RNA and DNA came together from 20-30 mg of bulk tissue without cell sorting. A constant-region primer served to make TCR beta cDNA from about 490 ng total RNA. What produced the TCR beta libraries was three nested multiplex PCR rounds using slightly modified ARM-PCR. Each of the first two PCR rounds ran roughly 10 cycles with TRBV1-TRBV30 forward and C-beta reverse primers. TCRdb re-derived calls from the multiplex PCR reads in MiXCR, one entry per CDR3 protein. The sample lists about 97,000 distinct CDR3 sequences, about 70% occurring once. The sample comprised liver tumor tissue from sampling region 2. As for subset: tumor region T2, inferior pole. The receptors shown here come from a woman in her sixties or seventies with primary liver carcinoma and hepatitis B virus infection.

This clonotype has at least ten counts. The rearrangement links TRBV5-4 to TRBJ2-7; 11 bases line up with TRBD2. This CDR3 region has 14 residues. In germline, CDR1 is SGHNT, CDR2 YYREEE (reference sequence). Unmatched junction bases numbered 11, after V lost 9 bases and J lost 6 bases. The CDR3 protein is CATNSGGGSLEQYF. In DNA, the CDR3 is TGTGCCACCAATAGCGGGGGGGGAAGCCTCGAGCAGTACTTC.

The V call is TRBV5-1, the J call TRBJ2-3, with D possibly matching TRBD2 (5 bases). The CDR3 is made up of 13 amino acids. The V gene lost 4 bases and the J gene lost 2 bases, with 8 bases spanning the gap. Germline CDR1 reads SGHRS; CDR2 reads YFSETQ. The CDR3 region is CASSLGLTDTQYF. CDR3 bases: TGCGCCAGCAGCCTCGGACTCACAGATACGCAGTATTTT.

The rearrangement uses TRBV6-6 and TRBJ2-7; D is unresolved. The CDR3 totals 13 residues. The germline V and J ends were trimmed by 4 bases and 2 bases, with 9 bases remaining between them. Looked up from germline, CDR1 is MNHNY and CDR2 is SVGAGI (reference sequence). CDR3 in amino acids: CASSSPGAYEQYF. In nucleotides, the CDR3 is TGTGCCAGCAGTTCCCCGGGCGCCTACGAGCAGTACTTC.

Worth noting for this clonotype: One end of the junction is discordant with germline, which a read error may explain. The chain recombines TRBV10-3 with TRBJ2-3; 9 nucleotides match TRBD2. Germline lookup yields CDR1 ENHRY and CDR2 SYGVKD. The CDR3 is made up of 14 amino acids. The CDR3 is CVTLSSGNTDTRYF. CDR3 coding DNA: TGTGTCACCCTGTCTAGCGGGAACACAGATACGCGGTATTTT.

The CDR3 DNA is TGTGCCAGCAGCCCACGATACGGGGAGCGGTACGAGCAGTTCTTC. This sequence encodes CASSPRYGERYEQFF. This rearrangement joins TRBV11-1 to TRBJ2-7; possible D gene TRBD2, 5 bases. Judging by the DNA end, TRBJ2-1 fits better; the J call may be wrong. This CDR3 has 15 amino acids. Germline V gene lookup returns CDR1 SGHAT and CDR2 FQDESV (reference sequence).

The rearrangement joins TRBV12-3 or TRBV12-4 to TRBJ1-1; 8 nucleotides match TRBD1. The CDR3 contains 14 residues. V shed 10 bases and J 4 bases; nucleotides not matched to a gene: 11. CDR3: CAINAQTGGTEAFF. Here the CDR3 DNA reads TGTGCCATCAACGCACAAACAGGGGGCACTGAAGCTTTCTTT.

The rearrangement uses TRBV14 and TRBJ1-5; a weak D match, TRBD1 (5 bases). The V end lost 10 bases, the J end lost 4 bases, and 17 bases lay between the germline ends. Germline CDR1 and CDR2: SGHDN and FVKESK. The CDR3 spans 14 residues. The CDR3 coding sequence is TGTGCCATCATCCAAAGGGGTTTGAATCAGCCCCAGCATTTT. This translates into CAIIQRGLNQPQHF.

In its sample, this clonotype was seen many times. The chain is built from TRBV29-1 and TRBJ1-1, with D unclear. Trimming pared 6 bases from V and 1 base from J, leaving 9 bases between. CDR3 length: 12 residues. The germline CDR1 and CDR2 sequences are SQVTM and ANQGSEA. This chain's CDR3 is CSVEDGNTEAFF. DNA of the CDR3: TGCAGCGTCGAGGACGGGAACACTGAAGCTTTCTTT.

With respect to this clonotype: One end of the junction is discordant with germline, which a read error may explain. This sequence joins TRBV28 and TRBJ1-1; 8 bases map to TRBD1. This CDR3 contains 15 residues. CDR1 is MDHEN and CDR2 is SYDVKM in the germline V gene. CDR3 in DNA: TGTACCAGCATTACACCGGACAGGGAGGGCGCTGAAGCTTTCTTT. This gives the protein CTSITPDREGAEAFF.

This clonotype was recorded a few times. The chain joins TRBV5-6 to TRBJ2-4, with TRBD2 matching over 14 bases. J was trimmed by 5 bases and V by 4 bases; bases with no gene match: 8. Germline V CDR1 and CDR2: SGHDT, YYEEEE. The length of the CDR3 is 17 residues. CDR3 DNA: TGTGCCAGCAGCCCCGGGACTAGCGGGAGTTGGCAAAACATTCAGTACTTC. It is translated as CASSPGTSGSWQNIQYF.

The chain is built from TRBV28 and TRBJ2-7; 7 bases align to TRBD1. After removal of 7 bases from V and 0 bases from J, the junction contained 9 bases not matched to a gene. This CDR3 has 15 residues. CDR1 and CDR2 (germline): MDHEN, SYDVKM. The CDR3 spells CASTLGGQSSYEQYF. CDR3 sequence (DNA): TGTGCCAGCACCTTAGGGGGACAGAGCTCCTACGAGCAGTACTTC.

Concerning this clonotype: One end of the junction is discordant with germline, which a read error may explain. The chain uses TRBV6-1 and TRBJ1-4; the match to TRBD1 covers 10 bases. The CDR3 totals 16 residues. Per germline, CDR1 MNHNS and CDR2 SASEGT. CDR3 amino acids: CACSGDRGSTNEKLFF. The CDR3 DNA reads TGTGCCTGCAGTGGGGACAGGGGCTCGACTAATGAAAAACTGTTTTTT.

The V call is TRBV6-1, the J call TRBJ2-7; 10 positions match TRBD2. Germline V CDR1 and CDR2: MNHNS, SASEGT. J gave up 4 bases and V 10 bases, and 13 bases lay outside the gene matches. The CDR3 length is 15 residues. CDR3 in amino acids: CANSSQLGLAYEQYF. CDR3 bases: TGTGCCAACAGCTCCCAGCTGGGACTAGCGTACGAGCAGTACTTC.

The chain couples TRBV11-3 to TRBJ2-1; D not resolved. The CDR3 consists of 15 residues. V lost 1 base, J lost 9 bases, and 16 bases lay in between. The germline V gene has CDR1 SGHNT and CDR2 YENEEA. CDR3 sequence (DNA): TGTGCCAGCAGCTTAGGAATTAGCTGGAAGTTTGAGCAGTTCTTC. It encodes CASSLGISWKFEQFF.

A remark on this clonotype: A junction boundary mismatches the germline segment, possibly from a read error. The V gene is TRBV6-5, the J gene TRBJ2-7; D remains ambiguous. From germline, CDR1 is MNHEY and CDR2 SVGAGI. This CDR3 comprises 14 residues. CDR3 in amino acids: CTSSTTPTSFEQYF. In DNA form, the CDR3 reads TGTACCAGCAGTACCACTCCCACCTCCTTCGAGCAGTACTTC.

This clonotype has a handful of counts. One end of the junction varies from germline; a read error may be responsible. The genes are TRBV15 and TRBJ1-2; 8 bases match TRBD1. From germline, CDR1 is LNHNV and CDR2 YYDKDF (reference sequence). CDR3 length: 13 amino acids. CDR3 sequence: CATKTGTGYDYTF. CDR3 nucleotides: TGTGCCACCAAAACCGGGACAGGATATGACTACACCTTC.

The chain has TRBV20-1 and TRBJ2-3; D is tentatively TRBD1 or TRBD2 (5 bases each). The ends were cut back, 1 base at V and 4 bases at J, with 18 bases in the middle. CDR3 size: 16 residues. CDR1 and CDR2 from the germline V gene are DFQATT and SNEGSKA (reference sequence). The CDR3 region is CSARVRDQGPPDTQYF. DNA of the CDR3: TGCAGTGCTAGAGTCCGGGACCAAGGCCCCCCAGATACGCAGTATTTT.

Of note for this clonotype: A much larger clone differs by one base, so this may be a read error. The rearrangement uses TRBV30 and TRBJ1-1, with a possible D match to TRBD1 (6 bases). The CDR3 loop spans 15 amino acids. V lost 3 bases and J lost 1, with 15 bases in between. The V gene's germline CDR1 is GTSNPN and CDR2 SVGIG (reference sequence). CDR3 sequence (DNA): TGTGCCTGGAGGCGTAAGGACAGAGCGAACACTGAAGCTTTCTTT. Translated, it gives CAWRRKDRANTEAFF.

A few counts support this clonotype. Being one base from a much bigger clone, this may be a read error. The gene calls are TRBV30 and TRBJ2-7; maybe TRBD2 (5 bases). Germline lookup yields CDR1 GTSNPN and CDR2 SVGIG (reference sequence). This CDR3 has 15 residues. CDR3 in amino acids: CTWSVPGGAVYEQYF. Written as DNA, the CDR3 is TGTACCTGGAGTGTACCGGGCGGAGCGGTCTACGAGCAGTACTTC.

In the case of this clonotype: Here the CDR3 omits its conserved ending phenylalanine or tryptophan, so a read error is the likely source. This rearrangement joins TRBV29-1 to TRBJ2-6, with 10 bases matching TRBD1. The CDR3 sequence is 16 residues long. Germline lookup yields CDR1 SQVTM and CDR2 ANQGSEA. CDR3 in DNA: TGCAGCGCCTGGACAGGGGGTGTTACTGGGACCAACGTCCTGACTATC. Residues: CSAWTGGVTGTNVLTI.

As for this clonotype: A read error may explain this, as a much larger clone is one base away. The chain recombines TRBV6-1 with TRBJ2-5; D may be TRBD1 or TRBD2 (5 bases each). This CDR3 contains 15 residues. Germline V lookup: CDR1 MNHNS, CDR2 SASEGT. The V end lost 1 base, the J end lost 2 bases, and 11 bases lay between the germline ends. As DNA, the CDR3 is TGTGCCAGCAGTGAAGTAGTGGGGGAACAAGAGACCCAGTACTTC. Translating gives CASSEVVGEQETQYF.

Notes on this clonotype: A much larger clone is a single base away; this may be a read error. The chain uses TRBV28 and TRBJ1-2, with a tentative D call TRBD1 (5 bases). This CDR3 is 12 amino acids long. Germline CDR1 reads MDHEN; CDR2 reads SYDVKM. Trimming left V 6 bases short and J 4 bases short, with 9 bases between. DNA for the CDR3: TGTGCCAGCAGAGGACACTTCTATGGCTACACCTTC. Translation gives CASRGHFYGYTF.

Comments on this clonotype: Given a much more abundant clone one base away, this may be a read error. The CDR3 protein is CPSSLLWGIGETQYF. The CDR3, as DNA: TGCCCCAGCAGTCTCCTCTGGGGGATCGGGGAGACCCAGTACTTC. The V gene is TRBV10-2, the J gene TRBJ2-5; D is possibly TRBD1 or TRBD2 (5 bases each). The CDR3 consists of 15 residues. Looked up from germline, CDR1 is WSHSY and CDR2 is SAAADI.